This entry lists 4 T cell receptor beta chains sequenced from one sample in a study of CD8+ T cells in alopecia areata. Following RNA extraction, reverse transcription yielded cDNA that acted as the sequencing template. Clones were sequenced by immunoSEQ multiplex PCR, and TCRdb holds only the in-frame ones, with some missing. The sample lists hundreds of thousands of clones, roughly two thirds occurring once. The sample consisted of CD4+ T cells sorted from blood, taken at week 0. The receptors derive from a human donor with alopecia areata.

The CDR3 here is CASKPTQGAGYTF. The CDR3 coding sequence is TGTGCCAGCAAACCGACCCAGGGGGCCGGCTACACCTTC. The chain carries TRBV27 and TRBJ1-2; 8 nucleotides match TRBD1. The length of the CDR3 is 13 residues. Germline values: CDR1 MNHEY, CDR2 SMNVEV (reference sequence). Trimming at V came to 7 bases and at J to 8 bases, leaving 9 bases not matched to a gene.

This clone occurred a few times. V and J are TRBV7-9 and TRBJ1-2; the D gene is possibly TRBD1 (5 bases). Trimming shortened V by 7 bases and J by 1 base, and 7 bases separated the two germline ends. Germline assignment: CDR1 SEHNR and CDR2 FQNEAQ (reference sequence). The CDR3 is made up of 12 amino acids. Here the CDR3 DNA reads TGTGCCAGCATAGGGGATAACTATGGCTACACCTTC. Its translation: CASIGDNYGYTF.

The chain carries TRBV29-1 and TRBJ1-2; a possible D gene is TRBD1 (6 bases). Trimming left V 7 bases short and J 3 bases short, with 15 bases between. Germline lookup yields CDR1 SQVTM and CDR2 ANQGSEA. The CDR3 runs to 13 residues. Here the CDR3 DNA reads TGCAGCGCGGAGGGGGGAACGTACTATGGCTACACCTTC. Amino acids: CSAEGGTYYGYTF.

V usage is TRBV25-1 and J usage is TRBJ2-3; 9 positions agree with TRBD2. Germline CDR1 reads MGHDK; CDR2 reads SYGVNS. This CDR3 has 15 residues. J gave up 6 bases and V 1 base, and 5 bases lay outside the gene matches. The CDR3 DNA reads TGTGCCAGCAGTGAATCTGGGCTAGCGGGGGATACGCAGTATTTT. Its protein is CASSESGLAGDTQYF. Combining the CDR3 with reference TRBV25-1 and TRBJ2-3 gives the whole variable domain EADIYQTPRYLVIGTGKKITLECSQTMGHDKMYWYQQDPGMELHLIHYSYGVNSTEKGDLSSESTVSRIRTEHFPLTLESARPSHTSQYLCASSESGLAGDTQYFGPGTRLTVL.